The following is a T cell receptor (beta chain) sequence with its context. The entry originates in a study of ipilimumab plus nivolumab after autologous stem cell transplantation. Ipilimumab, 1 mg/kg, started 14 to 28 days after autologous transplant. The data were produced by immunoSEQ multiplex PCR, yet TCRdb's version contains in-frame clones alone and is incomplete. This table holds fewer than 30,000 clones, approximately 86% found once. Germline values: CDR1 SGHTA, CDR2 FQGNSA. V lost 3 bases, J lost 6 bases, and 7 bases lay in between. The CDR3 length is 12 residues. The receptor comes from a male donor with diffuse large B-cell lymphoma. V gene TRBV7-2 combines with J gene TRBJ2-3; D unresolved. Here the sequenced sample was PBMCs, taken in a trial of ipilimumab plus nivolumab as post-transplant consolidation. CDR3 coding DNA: TGTGCCAGCAGCTTTGACCTGGATACGCAGTATTTT. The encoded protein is CASSFDLDTQYF.